Each of the 30 T cell receptor beta chains below was sequenced from the same sample in a study of OX40 agonist ivuxolimab in advanced cancers. Here immunoSEQ multiplex PCR was the method, and the copy in TCRdb shows in-frame clones only, minus some. The table records about 88,000 clones, approximately 85% of them present only once. This specimen was CD4+ or CD8+ T cells sorted from blood, taken in a trial of the OX40 agonist ivuxolimab. The receptors here all came from an adult with an advanced solid tumor such as melanoma, head and neck, liver or kidney cancer.

The J gene is TRBJ1-1, the V gene TRBV10-3; TRBD1 might be the D (5 bases). V lost 3 bases and J 10 bases, leaving 15 bases between the germline ends. The CDR3 is made up of 13 amino acids. Germline CDR1 is ENHRY and CDR2 is SYGVKD. Here the CDR3 DNA reads TGTGCCATCAGTGATCAGAGGGGACGTTCAGCTTTCTTT. Protein sequence: CAISDQRGRSAFF.

This chain connects TRBV7-9 to TRBJ2-3; D might be TRBD2 (5 bases). Trimming removed 5 bases at V and 4 bases at J, with 10 bases between. Germline V gene data show CDR1 as SEHNR and CDR2 as FQNEAQ (reference sequence). This CDR3 has 13 amino acids. The CDR3 here is CASSIRGADTQYF. CDR3 bases: TGTGCCAGCAGCATACGGGGTGCAGATACGCAGTATTTT.

The chain uses TRBV18 and TRBJ2-1; 8 positions match TRBD2. In germline, CDR1 is KGHSH, CDR2 LQKENI. V was pared by 4 bases and J by 5 bases, with 7 bases of the junction left unmatched. The CDR3 is 15 residues long. The CDR3 DNA reads TGTGCCAGCTCACAGAGCGGGGGTATCGACAATGAGCAGTTCTTC. It translates to CASSQSGGIDNEQFF.

The chain has TRBV9 and TRBJ1-1, with unresolved D. CDR1 SGDLS and CDR2 YYNGEE come from the germline V gene. The CDR3 is 14 residues long. The V end was cut by 7 bases, the J end by 0 bases, with 13 bases between. The CDR3 DNA reads as TGTGCCAGCTCCAACCGGGCCATGAACACTGAAGCTTTCTTT. Its protein is CASSNRAMNTEAFF. Drawing the rest from reference TRBV9 and TRBJ1-1, the complete variable domain is DSGVTQTPKHLITATGQRVTLRCSPRSGDLSVYWYQQSLDQGLQFLIQYYNGEERAKGNILERFSAQQFPDLHSELNLSSLELGDSALYFCASSNRAMNTEAFFGQGTRLTVV.

The chain recombines TRBV6-1 with TRBJ1-1, with D tentatively TRBD1 (5 bases). Germline loops: CDR1 MNHNS, CDR2 SASEGT. With 4 bases removed from V and 11 bases from J, the gap between germline ends came to 20 bases. The CDR3 length is 14 residues. CDR3 coding DNA: TGTGCCAGCAGTGGGGGCAGGCCCCCCCACCACGCTTTCTTT. Translating it yields CASSGGRPPHHAFF.

A single count supports this clone. The chain has TRBV27 and TRBJ2-1, with D unclear. Trimming took 6 bases from V and 6 from J, leaving 6 bases between them. Germline CDR1 is MNHEY and CDR2 is SMNVEV (reference sequence). CDR3 length: 11 amino acids. The DNA of the CDR3 is TGTGCCAGCAGACGACTCAATGAGCAGTTCTTC. This codes for CASRRLNEQFF.

The V call is TRBV7-8, the J call TRBJ2-1; the D is unclear. Germline loops: CDR1 SGHVS, CDR2 FQNEAQ. The CDR3 consists of 14 residues. The germline V and J ends were trimmed by 1 base and 9 bases, with 13 bases remaining between them. CDR3: CASSLDQGKGEQFF. CDR3 nucleotides: TGTGCCAGCAGCTTAGATCAAGGGAAGGGTGAGCAGTTCTTC.

The chain is built from TRBV9 and TRBJ1-2; D call uncertain. Germline assignment: CDR1 SGDLS and CDR2 YYNGEE. V was pared by 5 bases and J by 8 bases, with 22 bases between. The CDR3 runs 15 residues. CDR3 protein: CASSPRTLLMGGYTF. DNA of the CDR3: TGTGCCAGCAGTCCCAGGACGTTATTAATGGGAGGCTACACCTTC. Full variable domain (outside the CDR3, taken from reference TRBV9 and TRBJ1-2): DSGVTQTPKHLITATGQRVTLRCSPRSGDLSVYWYQQSLDQGLQFLIQYYNGEERAKGNILERFSAQQFPDLHSELNLSSLELGDSALYFCASSPRTLLMGGYTFGSGTRLTVV.

The chain has TRBV29-1 and TRBJ1-1, with TRBD1 matching 7 bases. The CDR3 spans 13 residues. Germline loops: CDR1 SQVTM, CDR2 ANQGSEA. Germline trimming cut 4 bases from V and 5 bases from J; bases unmatched to any gene: 7. The CDR3 protein is CSVAGQEGTEAFF. As DNA, the CDR3 is TGCAGCGTTGCAGGACAGGAAGGGACTGAAGCTTTCTTT.

The rearrangement uses TRBV19 and TRBJ1-4; D may be TRBD1 (5 bases). V was shortened by 6 bases and J by 4 bases, with 12 bases between the two germline ends. Germline assignment: CDR1 LNHDA and CDR2 SQIVND (reference sequence). CDR3 length: 14 amino acids. The CDR3 protein is CASRPGRDNEKLFF. The DNA for the CDR3 is TGTGCCAGTAGACCGGGACGGGATAATGAAAAACTGTTTTTT.

The rearrangement uses TRBV7-2 and TRBJ2-1; D uncertain. CDR3 size: 13 residues. V dropped 5 bases and J dropped 5 bases, with 10 bases sitting between them. CDR1 is SGHTA, CDR2 FQGNSA, per germline. The DNA of the CDR3 is TGTGCCAGCAGCCCGTCCCGGGACAATGAGCAGTTCTTC. It specifies CASSPSRDNEQFF.

This clone has just one count. This chain joins TRBV15 and TRBJ1-5; 9 nucleotides match TRBD1. The CDR3 totals 15 residues. With 1 base clipped from V and 5 bases from J, the junction kept 3 bases outside the gene matches. CDR1 and CDR2 from the germline V gene are LNHNV and YYDKDF (reference sequence). CDR3 coding DNA: TGTGCCACCAGCAGAGCCGGGGACAGGGATCAGCCCCAGCATTTT. It is translated as CATSRAGDRDQPQHF.

This chain connects TRBV10-3 to TRBJ1-2, with D hard to call. Trimming removed 2 bases from V and 10 bases from J, with 14 bases in between. The germline CDR1 and CDR2 sequences are ENHRY and SYGVKD. This CDR3 has 13 residues. The CDR3 is CAISEPEGQDYTF. CDR3 in DNA: TGTGCCATCAGTGAGCCCGAGGGCCAGGACTACACCTTC.

The rearrangement links TRBV5-8 to TRBJ2-3; no clear D gene. The germline V and J ends were trimmed by 3 bases and 0 bases, with 2 bases remaining between them. The CDR3 is 12 amino acids. Per germline, CDR1 SGHTS and CDR2 YDEGEE. DNA for the CDR3: TGTGCCAGCAGCTCTAGCACAGATACGCAGTATTTT. Its translation is CASSSSTDTQYF.

The genes are TRBV5-1 and TRBJ1-4, with TRBD1 matching over 8 bases. V lost 4 bases to trimming and J lost 8 bases; unmatched junction nucleotides: 16. Germline CDR1 is SGHRS and CDR2 is YFSETQ. The length of the CDR3 is 17 residues. CDR3 amino acids: CASSALTMGQDLEKLFF. In DNA form, the CDR3 reads TGCGCCAGCAGCGCCCTCACAATGGGACAGGACCTGGAAAAACTGTTTTTT.

The V call is TRBV6-6, the J call TRBJ1-5, with D perhaps matching TRBD1 (6 bases). Trimming removed 2 bases from V and 2 bases from J, with 13 bases in between. The CDR3 has 16 residues. Per germline, CDR1 MNHNY and CDR2 SVGAGI (reference sequence). The CDR3 DNA sequence: TGTGCCAGCAGTTACAGGGGGGGTTACGGCAATCAGCCCCAGCATTTT. Translation: CASSYRGGYGNQPQHF.

This clone was observed a single time. The chain uses TRBV4-1 and TRBJ2-3; the D gene is possibly TRBD2 (6 bases). From germline, CDR1 is MGHRA and CDR2 YSYEKL. The CDR3 consists of 12 residues. V lost 1 base and J 10 bases, leaving 9 bases between the germline ends. In DNA form, the CDR3 reads TGCGCCAGCAGCCAAGTGGAGGGGCCGCAGTATTTT. Amino acids: CASSQVEGPQYF.

The chain uses TRBV7-3 and TRBJ2-2; D not certain. The CDR3 spans 15 residues. Germline V CDR1 and CDR2: SGHTA, FQGTGA. Trimming took 4 bases from V and 0 from J, leaving 9 bases between them. The DNA for the CDR3 is TGTGCCAGCAGCTCGGGCCGCACGAACACCGGGGAGCTGTTTTTT. Its protein is CASSSGRTNTGELFF. The variable domain in full, with the rest retrieved from reference TRBV7-3 and TRBJ2-2, is GAGVSQTPSNKVTEKGKYVELRCDPISGHTALYWYRQSLGQGPEFLIYFQGTGAADDSGLPNDRFFAVRPEGSVSTLKIQRTERGDSAVYLCASSSGRTNTGELFFGEGSRLTVL.

The J gene is TRBJ2-7, the V gene TRBV6-5; TRBD1 matches at 7 bases. Germline CDR1 reads MNHEY; CDR2 reads SVGAGI. CDR3 length: 15 amino acids. V lost 2 bases and J lost 6; bases outside the gene matches: 10. CDR3 residues: CASSYLSTGLSEQYF. CDR3 coding DNA: TGTGCCAGCAGTTACCTCTCGACAGGGTTGAGCGAGCAGTACTTC.

To note about this clone: Other DNA sequences within the sample encode an identical CDR3. This chain uses TRBV18 with TRBJ1-2; D is uncertain. CDR1 KGHSH and CDR2 LQKENI come from the germline V gene. There are 15 residues in the CDR3. V was pared by 2 bases and J by 4 bases, with 14 bases between. The CDR3 loop reads CASSPSSNGRYGYTF. The CDR3 bases are TGTGCCAGCTCACCAAGTTCGAACGGCCGCTATGGCTACACCTTC.

This clone has only one observation. One junction end does not reproduce the germline sequence, and a read error may be involved. Other DNA sequences of this sample code for an identical CDR3. The CDR3 DNA reads as TGCAGCGTTCAACGTTCCGGGACAGTTAACACTGAGGCTTTCTTT. It translates to CSVQRSGTVNTEAFF. The chain combines TRBV29-1 with TRBJ1-1; 7 bases map to TRBD1. The CDR3 runs to 15 residues. Germline loops: CDR1 SQVTM, CDR2 ANQGSEA.

This rearrangement joins TRBV4-1 to TRBJ1-2; 10 nucleotides line up with TRBD1. The CDR3 sequence is 16 residues long. V was clipped by 7 bases and J by 8 bases; unmatched bases: 16. Germline V gives CDR1 MGHRA, CDR2 YSYEKL. CDR3 coding DNA: TGCGCCAGCAACTCAGGGGGACAGGGGAGAAAAGGAGGCTACACCTTC. This codes for CASNSGGQGRKGGYTF.

This rearrangement joins TRBV29-1 to TRBJ2-2, with D perhaps matching TRBD1 (5 bases). Germline CDR1 reads SQVTM; CDR2 reads ANQGSEA. V dropped 3 bases and J dropped 6 bases, with 14 bases sitting between them. CDR3 length equals 14 residues. CDR3 sequence: CSVDEGAAAGELFF. CDR3 bases: TGCAGCGTTGACGAAGGGGCGGCGGCCGGGGAGCTGTTTTTT.

The rearrangement uses TRBV6-6 and TRBJ2-7; D is possibly TRBD2 (5 bases). The V gene lost 0 bases and the J gene lost 3 bases, with 9 bases spanning the gap. This CDR3 has 14 amino acids. CDR1 and CDR2 (germline): MNHNY, SVGAGI (reference sequence). The CDR3 region is CASSYSSGVYEQYF. In DNA, the CDR3 is TGTGCCAGCAGTTACTCGAGCGGCGTCTACGAGCAGTACTTC.

The J gene is TRBJ1-5, the V gene TRBV10-2; 11 bases agree with TRBD1. This CDR3 comprises 15 residues. CDR1 and CDR2 from the germline V gene are WSHSY and SAAADI. The V and J ends lost 6 bases and 4 bases, in that order; junction bases with no gene match: 5. The CDR3 here is CASRPGTGGNQPQHF. The DNA of the CDR3 is TGCGCCAGCAGACCGGGGACAGGGGGTAATCAGCCCCAGCATTTT.

This clone was found once. This chain uses TRBV19 with TRBJ2-7; a weak D match, TRBD2 (7 bases). This CDR3 region has 15 residues. Germline loops: CDR1 LNHDA, CDR2 SQIVND (reference sequence). Trimming took off 5 bases at V and 2 bases at J, with 16 bases between the two ends. The chain's CDR3 is CASSWGGPQPYEQYF. CDR3 sequence (DNA): TGTGCCAGTAGTTGGGGGGGCCCCCAACCCTACGAGCAGTACTTC.

This rearrangement joins TRBV19 to TRBJ2-2, with 8 bases aligning to TRBD1. Germline V gives CDR1 LNHDA, CDR2 SQIVND (reference sequence). The CDR3 loop spans 15 amino acids. After removal of 7 bases from V and 3 bases from J, the junction contained 7 bases not matched to a gene. This CDR3 reads CASKLGTGYTGELFF. Written as DNA, the CDR3 is TGTGCCAGTAAACTCGGGACAGGCTACACCGGGGAGCTGTTTTTT.

The count of this clone is one. The V and J genes are TRBV10-2 and TRBJ2-7, with TRBD1 matching over 9 bases. Germline V gene data show CDR1 as WSHSY and CDR2 as SAAADI. The junction had 7 bases not matched to a gene; V was cut back by 6 bases and J by 4 bases. The CDR3 sequence is 14 residues long. The DNA for the CDR3 is TGCGCCAGCAGAAACAGGGGGCGAGGTTACGAGCAGTACGTC. Its translation: CASRNRGRGYEQYV.

The chain is built from TRBV7-9 and TRBJ1-2; TRBD1 matches 7 bases. V trimming: 2 bases; J trimming: 7 bases; junction bases outside the gene matches: 7. The CDR3 loop spans 14 amino acids. Germline-derived CDR1 and CDR2 are SEHNR and FQNEAQ (reference sequence). DNA for the CDR3: TGTGCCAGCAGCTTATTAGGGGGCGTAGGTGGCTACACCTTC. Its protein product is CASSLLGGVGGYTF.

The chain uses TRBV30 and TRBJ1-4; 11 bases are a match to TRBD1. This CDR3 has 14 residues. V shed 0 bases and J 7 bases; nucleotides not matched to a gene: 1. Germline CDR1 and CDR2: GTSNPN and SVGIG (reference sequence). The CDR3 DNA reads TGTGCCTGGAGTGTTGGGACAGGGGGTGAAAAACTGTTTTTT. This codes for CAWSVGTGGEKLFF.